These T cell receptor beta chains were read from a single sample in a study of cytomegalovirus exposure and HLA in healthy donors. The assay was immunoSEQ multiplex PCR, and TCRdb's table has in-frame clones only and misses some. Altogether about 120,000 clones are present, 85% to 90% being singletons, with the ten largest covering 0.95% to 1.3%. What was sequenced was PBMCs. Receptor source: a woman between 18 and 29 years old in good health and CMV-seronegative. Both conserved end residues are part of each CDR3. A D gene is named only where the DNA matches it firmly. Size is stated for part of the rows, as once, few or many counts, or as a class when the clone is expanded.

d_gene: NA; abundance: NA; j_gene: TRBJ2-6; v_gene: TRBV18; CDR3nt: TGTGCCAGCTCACCAGAAGCCTCTGGGGCCAACGTCCTGACTTTC; CDR3aa: CASSPEASGANVLTF
d_gene: TRBD1; abundance: NA; j_gene: TRBJ1-1; v_gene: TRBV27; CDR3nt: TGTGCCAGCAGTTTAGGGACAGCGAACACTGAAGCTTTCTTT; CDR3aa: CASSLGTANTEAFF
d_gene: TRBD1; abundance: NA; j_gene: TRBJ2-1; v_gene: TRBV7-9; CDR3nt: TGTGCCAGCCTTCTTGACAGGGCCTACAATGAGCAGTTCTTC; CDR3aa: CASLLDRAYNEQFF
d_gene: NA; abundance: few; j_gene: TRBJ2-6; v_gene: TRBV30; CDR3nt: TGTGCCTGGAATCGGGATAATGGGGCCAACGTCCTGACTTTC; CDR3aa: CAWNRDNGANVLTF
d_gene: TRBD1; abundance: few; j_gene: TRBJ1-5; v_gene: TRBV2; CDR3nt: TGTGCCAGCAAGGGGGTGACAGGGGGCGAGCCCCAGCATTTT; CDR3aa: CASKGVTGGEPQHF
d_gene: TRBD1; abundance: NA; j_gene: TRBJ2-3; v_gene: TRBV30; CDR3nt: TGTGCCTGGAGCCTACCGGGACAGGGTGTGGGAGATACGCAGTATTTT; CDR3aa: CAWSLPGQGVGDTQYF
d_gene: TRBD1; abundance: NA; j_gene: TRBJ1-3; v_gene: TRBV5-1; CDR3nt: TGCGCCAGCAGCAAAAGGGACAGCCCCTTCGGGAGAAACACCATATATTTT; CDR3aa: CASSKRDSPFGRNTIYF
d_gene: NA; abundance: NA; j_gene: TRBJ1-5; v_gene: TRBV7-8; CDR3nt: TGTGCCAGCAGCTTCTCGCGGGGAAATCAGCCCCAGCATTTT; CDR3aa: CASSFSRGNQPQHF
d_gene: NA; abundance: NA; j_gene: TRBJ2-3; v_gene: TRBV10-1; CDR3nt: TGCGCCAGCAATAACAGGTCACAGGATACGCAGTATTTT; CDR3aa: CASNNRSQDTQYF
d_gene: NA; abundance: NA; j_gene: TRBJ1-4; v_gene: TRBV5-4; CDR3nt: TGTGCCAGCGGCGAATCGGGGGGGCCGGGGGAACTGTTTTTT; CDR3aa: CASGESGGPGELFF
d_gene: NA; abundance: NA; j_gene: TRBJ2-6; v_gene: TRBV27; CDR3nt: TGTGCCAGTAGGTCAGGGACACCCTCTGGGGCCAACGTCCTGACTTTC; CDR3aa: CASRSGTPSGANVLTF
d_gene: TRBD2; abundance: NA; j_gene: TRBJ2-5; v_gene: TRBV11-2; CDR3nt: TGTGCCAGCAGCTTCCGGACTAGCGGGGGGCTTCAAGAGACCCAGTACTTC; CDR3aa: CASSFRTSGGLQETQYF
d_gene: NA; abundance: NA; j_gene: TRBJ1-1; v_gene: TRBV5-1; CDR3nt: TGCGCCAGCAGCCGGGAGGGGAACACTGAAGCTTTCTTT; CDR3aa: CASSREGNTEAFF
d_gene: TRBD1; abundance: NA; j_gene: TRBJ1-2; v_gene: TRBV5-6; CDR3nt: TGTGCCAGCAGCCTCCCGGGACAGCGCTATGGCTACACCTTC; CDR3aa: CASSLPGQRYGYTF
d_gene: NA; abundance: once; j_gene: TRBJ1-2; v_gene: TRBV2; CDR3nt: TGTGCCAGCAGTGAATCGGGGAGAGAGTATGGCTACACCTTC; CDR3aa: CASSESGREYGYTF
d_gene: TRBD2; abundance: NA; j_gene: TRBJ2-3; v_gene: TRBV19; CDR3nt: TGTGCCAGTAGTACCTTCGAGGGACTAGCGGGAGAGTTGGCAGATACGCAGTATTTT; CDR3aa: CASSTFEGLAGELADTQYF
d_gene: TRBD2; abundance: NA; j_gene: TRBJ2-1; v_gene: TRBV10-1; CDR3nt: TGCGCCAGCAGTGACGGGACAGGCCCCACTAGCGGGATTTACAATGAGCAGTTCTTC; CDR3aa: CASSDGTGPTSGIYNEQFF
d_gene: TRBD2; abundance: NA; j_gene: TRBJ2-1; v_gene: TRBV7-9; CDR3nt: TGTGCCAGCAGCGTCGCCGGGACTAGTAGGAATGAGCAGTTCTTC; CDR3aa: CASSVAGTSRNEQFF
d_gene: TRBD2; abundance: NA; j_gene: TRBJ2-5; v_gene: TRBV19; CDR3nt: TGTGCCAGTAGTACGGGAGGCCTCGGGCAGACCCAGTACTTC; CDR3aa: CASSTGGLGQTQYF
d_gene: NA; abundance: NA; j_gene: TRBJ1-6; v_gene: TRBV30; CDR3nt: TGTGCCTGGAGTTCGGGATGGAAGTCACCCCTCCACTTT; CDR3aa: CAWSSGWKSPLHF
d_gene: NA; abundance: NA; j_gene: TRBJ1-4; v_gene: TRBV23-1; CDR3nt: TGCGCCAGCAGTCAGAGGGAAGGAAAACTGTTTTTT; CDR3aa: CASSQREGKLFF
d_gene: TRBD2; abundance: NA; j_gene: TRBJ2-7; v_gene: TRBV13; CDR3nt: TGTGCCAGCAGCCCCCCGACTAGCCGGGAGCAGTACTTC; CDR3aa: CASSPPTSREQYF
d_gene: NA; abundance: NA; j_gene: TRBJ1-5; v_gene: TRBV18; CDR3nt: TGTGCCAGCTCACCAGCCCCCATAGGGGCTGGTCAGCCCCAGCATTTT; CDR3aa: CASSPAPIGAGQPQHF
d_gene: TRBD1; abundance: NA; j_gene: TRBJ2-5; v_gene: TRBV6-5; CDR3nt: TGTGCCAGCAGATATGACAGGGACCAAGAGACCCAGTACTTC; CDR3aa: CASRYDRDQETQYF